One sample yielded the 10 T cell receptor beta chains listed below, sequenced in a study of blood T cells in healthy people across ages. A sample-barcoded 5' primer and a J-beta primer mix were used in a second PCR of roughly 7 to 11 cycles. TCRdb fed the 5' RACE reads into MiXCR, producing one record per CDR3 protein. The table records more than 1.4 million distinct CDR3 sequences, approximately 40% of them present only once. Sequenced input: blood. These receptor sequences come from a woman younger than 35 in good health.

V gene TRBV7-8 combines with J gene TRBJ1-1, with D hard to call. The V and J ends lost 0 bases and 3 bases respectively, with 8 bases between them. The germline CDR1 and CDR2 sequences are SGHVS and FQNEAQ. This CDR3 is 14 amino acids long. CDR3 sequence: CASSLAVQYTEAFF. DNA of the CDR3: TGTGCCAGCAGCTTAGCCGTACAGTACACTGAAGCTTTCTTT. The complete variable domain, with remaining parts taken from reference TRBV7-8 and TRBJ1-1, reads GAGVSQSPRYKVAKRGQDVALRCDPISGHVSLFWYQQALGQGPEFLTYFQNEAQLDKSGLPSDRFFAERPEGSVSTLKIQRTQQEDSAVYLCASSLAVQYTEAFFGQGTRLTVV.

The DNA of the CDR3 is TGCAGTGCTAGAGACCTGACAGGTTCTAACTATGGCTACACCTTC. Translating it yields CSARDLTGSNYGYTF. The rearrangement joins TRBV20-1 to TRBJ1-2, with D tentatively TRBD1 (6 bases). The CDR3 is 15 amino acids. The V gene lost 0 bases and the J gene lost 0 bases, with 11 bases spanning the gap. Germline assignment: CDR1 DFQATT and CDR2 SNEGSKA (reference sequence).

The CDR3 sequence is CASSQGSGQGIRDTEAFF. The CDR3 nucleotides are TGTGCCAGCAGCCAAGGAAGCGGACAGGGGATTCGGGACACTGAAGCTTTCTTT. This chain links TRBV3-1 with TRBJ1-1, with 9 bases identical to TRBD1. The CDR3 has 18 residues. Germline lookup yields CDR1 LGHDT and CDR2 YNNKEL (reference sequence). V was pared by 1 base and J by 3 bases, with 12 bases of the junction left unmatched.

This chain connects TRBV10-2 to TRBJ2-7; 11 bases are shared with TRBD2. J gave up 4 bases and V 6 bases, and 17 bases lay outside the gene matches. Germline-derived CDR1 and CDR2 are WSHSY and SAAADI. This CDR3 is built from 18 residues. CDR3 coding DNA: TGCGCCAGCAGCCCGGTGGCTAGCGGGAGGCGGGGGGGTTACGAGCAGTACTTC. This sequence encodes CASSPVASGRRGGYEQYF.

The chain links TRBV5-1 to TRBJ2-7, with D possibly matching TRBD1 (5 bases). The CDR3 is 16 amino acids. The germline V gene has CDR1 SGHRS and CDR2 YFSETQ. V was trimmed by 2 bases and J by 1 base, leaving 16 bases between them. The DNA for the CDR3 is TGCGCCAGCAGCTTAAACCCTTCCAGGGAATCCTACGAGCAGTACTTC. It specifies CASSLNPSRESYEQYF.

The chain uses TRBV6-5 and TRBJ2-5; 9 nucleotides agree with TRBD2. From germline, CDR1 is MNHEY and CDR2 SVGAGI. This CDR3 has 17 residues. With V trimmed by 0 bases and J by 1 base, 6 bases remained unmatched. CDR3 protein: CASSYSIAGELQETQYF. CDR3 DNA: TGTGCCAGCAGTTACTCGATAGCGGGGGAACTCCAAGAGACCCAGTACTTC.

The genes are TRBV12-3 or TRBV12-4 and TRBJ2-7; unclear D gene. The ends were cut back, 2 bases at V and 3 bases at J, with 11 bases in the middle. CDR3 size: 14 residues. The CDR3 sequence is CASSLPPNHYEQYF. For the CDR3, the DNA is TGTGCCAGCAGTTTACCGCCTAACCACTACGAGCAGTACTTC.

This clonotype has a single count. The chain recombines TRBV6-2 or TRBV6-3 with TRBJ1-2; D uncertain. This CDR3 has 13 residues. Trimming cost V 4 bases and J 4 bases, with 10 bases left between them. Germline-derived CDR1 and CDR2 are MNHEY and SVGEGT. The CDR3 loop is CASSWAMSYGYTF. The CDR3 DNA follows: TGTGCCAGCAGTTGGGCGATGAGCTATGGCTACACCTTC.

This clonotype was counted ten times or more. The V gene is TRBV4-2, the J gene TRBJ1-1; TRBD1 is a possible D gene (5 bases). Germline-derived CDR1 and CDR2 are LGHNA and YNFKEQ. This CDR3 region has 14 residues. Trimming stripped 1 base from V and 0 bases from J, with 6 bases between. Here the CDR3 DNA reads TGTGCCAGCAGCCAAGGGGGGGTGAACACTGAAGCTTTCTTT. Its protein is CASSQGGVNTEAFF.

This clonotype has just one count. A read error is possible here, since a much larger clone lies one base away. J is TRBJ2-7 and V is TRBV4-1, with D hard to call. Trimming removed 4 bases from V and 2 bases from J, with 12 bases in between. CDR1 and CDR2 (germline): MGHRA, YSYEKL. CDR3 length: 14 amino acids. The CDR3 loop reads CASSLEPGPYEQYF. DNA for the CDR3: TGCGCCAGCAGCCTTGAACCAGGTCCCTACGAGCAGTACTTC.